These 14 T cell receptor beta chains came from one sample sequenced in a study of regulatory T cells in long-lasting Graves disease. Investigators prepared the TCR beta libraries by applying iRepertoire HTBI primers and Arm-PCR of CDR3 regions. MiXCR was run by TCRdb on the multiplex PCR reads, yielding one entry per CDR3 protein. This sample yields roughly 400,000 distinct CDR3 sequences, of which 15% are seen a single time; over 7% belongs to the top ten. The time point was: newly diagnosed GD, antithyroid drugs for less than 3 months. Construction of the TCR library relied on RNA isolated from PBMCs. The data were also submitted as part of a second study, on T cells in Graves' hyperthyroidism and ophthalmopathy.

Sample: peripheral blood mononuclear cells (PBMCs), taken at new diagnosis, from a patient treated with antithyroid drugs. These receptors originate from a woman aged 40 to 49 with Graves disease.

This clonotype has at least ten counts. J is TRBJ2-5 and V is TRBV4-1; perhaps D is TRBD1 or TRBD2 (7 bases each). This CDR3 has 17 amino acids. V was trimmed by 5 bases and J by 1 base, leaving 20 bases between them. CDR1 is MGHRA, CDR2 YSYEKL, per germline. CDR3 nucleotide sequence: TGCGCCAGCAGCTCCTGGGGGAGGGACAGCACCCAAGAGACCCAGTACTTC. As protein: CASSSWGRDSTQETQYF.

This clonotype was observed many times. The V call is TRBV7-8, the J call TRBJ1-2; 8 nucleotides match TRBD1. This CDR3 has 15 amino acids. J gave up 4 bases and V 1 base, and 5 bases lay outside the gene matches. Germline CDR1 is SGHVS and CDR2 is FQNEAQ. CDR3 nucleotides: TGTGCCAGCAGCTTAGGCGGACAGGGCGGCTATGGCTACACCTTC. Translating gives CASSLGGQGGYGYTF.

Ten or more counts support this clonotype. The chain couples TRBV2 to TRBJ2-5; D is unclear. Trimming cost V 0 bases and J 4 bases, with 3 bases left between them. This CDR3 spans 12 amino acids. Germline CDR1 reads SNHLY; CDR2 reads FYNNEI. The CDR3 loop reads CASSEAGETQYF. The CDR3 DNA reads as TGTGCCAGCAGTGAAGCGGGAGAGACCCAGTACTTC.

This chain uses TRBV11-3 with TRBJ2-3, with TRBD1 matching over 10 bases. Germline assignment: CDR1 SGHNT and CDR2 YENEEA. The junction had 15 bases not matched to a gene; V was cut back by 5 bases and J by 4 bases. The CDR3 has 18 residues. The CDR3 here is CASSSNGTGAGIADTQYF. The CDR3 DNA reads as TGTGCCAGCAGCAGTAACGGGACAGGGGCCGGGATCGCAGATACGCAGTATTTT.

As concerns this clonotype: A read error may be the cause here, since a much bigger clone is one base away. This sequence joins TRBV6-2 or TRBV6-3 and TRBJ2-5; 12 bases agree with TRBD2. The CDR3 has 20 amino acids. Germline V gene data show CDR1 as MNHEY and CDR2 as SVGEGT. CDR3 bases: TGTGCCAGCCGATCGACCCTGACTAGCGGGAGTGGACGGCTCCAAGGGACCCAGTACTTC. This codes for CASRSTLTSGSGRLQGTQYF.

With regard to this clonotype: This may be a read error: a much more frequent sequence differs by one nucleotide. This CDR3 is missing its conserved last phenylalanine or tryptophan, likely due to a read error. The chain has TRBV29-1 and TRBJ2-1; 7 positions match TRBD1. CDR3 length equals 15 residues. V was pared by 2 bases and J by 4 bases, with 8 bases of the junction left unmatched. The germline CDR1 and CDR2 sequences are SQVTM and ANQGSEA. As DNA, the CDR3 is TGCAGCGTTGAAAAAGGGGACAGCGTTTACAATGAGCAGTTCTCC. Translating it yields CSVEKGDSVYNEQFS.

This clonotype was counted many times. The chain employs TRBV12-3 or TRBV12-4 and TRBJ2-5; a weak D match, TRBD1 (7 bases). This CDR3 has 15 amino acids. The germline V and J ends were trimmed by 6 bases and 5 bases, with 19 bases remaining between them. CDR3 sequence reads: CASRRQGGVGETQYF. The CDR3 DNA is TGTGCCAGCAGGAGACAGGGCGGGGTAGGGGAGACCCAGTACTTC.

V and J are TRBV9 and TRBJ1-5; the D gene is possibly TRBD1 (5 bases). V dropped 0 bases and J dropped 7 bases, with 14 bases sitting between them. The V gene's germline CDR1 is SGDLS and CDR2 YYNGEE. The CDR3 extends over 15 amino acids. This CDR3 is CASSVVAPGSQPQHF. In DNA, the CDR3 is TGTGCCAGCAGCGTAGTGGCGCCAGGGAGCCAGCCCCAGCATTTT.

The chain uses TRBV27 and TRBJ2-7; D may be TRBD2 (7 bases). Looked up from germline, CDR1 is MNHEY and CDR2 is SMNVEV (reference sequence). CDR3 length: 15 amino acids. Between the trimmed V and J ends, which lost 2 bases and 0 bases, there was a span of 11 bases. The CDR3 region has the DNA TGTGCCAGCAGTTTACGGGGGGCCCCCTCCTACGAGCAGTACTTC. Its protein is CASSLRGAPSYEQYF.

This clonotype was counted ten times or more. This sequence joins TRBV6-1 and TRBJ2-5, with 7 bases lining up with TRBD1. With 4 bases clipped from V and 2 bases from J, the junction kept 1 base outside the gene matches. Germline V gives CDR1 MNHNS, CDR2 SASEGT. CDR3 length: 13 amino acids. Here the CDR3 reads CASSGDSQETQYF. DNA of the CDR3: TGTGCCAGCAGTGGGGACAGTCAAGAGACCCAGTACTTC.

This clonotype was counted at least ten times. CDR3 coding DNA: TGTGCCAGCAGTTACAGTGTGGCTAGCGGGAGGGCTGTGTACGAGCAGTACTTC. Translated: CASSYSVASGRAVYEQYF. The chain is built from TRBV6-4 and TRBJ2-7; TRBD2 aligns across 12 bases. The CDR3 runs 18 residues. Unmatched junction bases numbered 15, after V lost 5 bases and J lost 4 bases. Germline V gives CDR1 MRHNA, CDR2 SNTAGT.

This clonotype was seen repeatedly, ten times or more. V is TRBV7-9 and J is TRBJ2-1, with 7 bases identical to TRBD1. Trimming removed 6 bases from V and 6 bases from J; junction bases left unmatched: 14. Germline V gene lookup returns CDR1 SEHNR and CDR2 FQNEAQ (reference sequence). The CDR3 is 16 amino acids. In DNA, the CDR3 is TGTGCCAGCAGACCACTGCAGGGGGATCAGGTCAATGAGCAGTTCTTC. This encodes CASRPLQGDQVNEQFF.

The V and J genes are TRBV27 and TRBJ2-3, with 13 positions matching TRBD2. The CDR3 is 17 residues long. Germline V gene data show CDR1 as MNHEY and CDR2 as SMNVEV (reference sequence). V was clipped by 3 bases and J by 2 bases; unmatched bases: 5. The CDR3 here is CASSFGTSGTDTDTQYF. The CDR3 nucleotides read TGTGCCAGCAGTTTCGGGACTAGCGGGACTGACACAGATACGCAGTATTTT.

This clonotype was recorded a few times. V usage is TRBV25-1 and J usage is TRBJ2-5; perhaps TRBD1 as D (5 bases). From germline, CDR1 is MGHDK and CDR2 SYGVNS. This CDR3 is built from 15 residues. V was cut by 3 bases and J by 1 base, with 12 bases left in between. CDR3 sequence reads: CASSDPRVAQETQYF. Written as DNA, the CDR3 is TGTGCCAGCAGTGATCCCAGGGTAGCCCAAGAGACCCAGTACTTC.